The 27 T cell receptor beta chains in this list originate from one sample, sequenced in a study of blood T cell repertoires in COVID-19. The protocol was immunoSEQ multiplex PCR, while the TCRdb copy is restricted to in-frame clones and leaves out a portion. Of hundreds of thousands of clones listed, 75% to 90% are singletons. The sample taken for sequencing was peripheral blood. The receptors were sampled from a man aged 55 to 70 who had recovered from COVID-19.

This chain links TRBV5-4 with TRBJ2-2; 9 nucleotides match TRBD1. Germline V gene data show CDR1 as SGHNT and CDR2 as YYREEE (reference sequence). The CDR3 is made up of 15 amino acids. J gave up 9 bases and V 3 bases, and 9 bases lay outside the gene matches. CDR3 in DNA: TGTGCCAGCAGCTCTCAGAACAGGGGGCGTAGGGAGCTGTTTTTT. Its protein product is CASSSQNRGRRELFF.

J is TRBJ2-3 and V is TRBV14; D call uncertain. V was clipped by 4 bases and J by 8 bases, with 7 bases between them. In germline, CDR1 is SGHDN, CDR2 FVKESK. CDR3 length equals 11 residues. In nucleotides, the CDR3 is TGTGCCAGCAGCCGTTTAGTTACGCAGTATTTT. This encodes CASSRLVTQYF.

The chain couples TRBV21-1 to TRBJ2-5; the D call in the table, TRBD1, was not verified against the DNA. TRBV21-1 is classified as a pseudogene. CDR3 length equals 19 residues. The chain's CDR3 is CASSKALFIGVQGQETQYF. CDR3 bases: TGTGCCAGCAGCAAAGCGCTCTTCATAGGGGTCCAAGGGCAAGAGACCCAGTACTTC.

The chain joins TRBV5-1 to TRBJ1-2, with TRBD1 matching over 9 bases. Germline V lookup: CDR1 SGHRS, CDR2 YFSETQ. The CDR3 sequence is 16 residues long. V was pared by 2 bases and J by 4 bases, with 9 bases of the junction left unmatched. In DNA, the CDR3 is TGCGCCAGCAGCTTTGGCACACCACAGGGGGCCTATGGCTACACCTTC. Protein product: CASSFGTPQGAYGYTF.

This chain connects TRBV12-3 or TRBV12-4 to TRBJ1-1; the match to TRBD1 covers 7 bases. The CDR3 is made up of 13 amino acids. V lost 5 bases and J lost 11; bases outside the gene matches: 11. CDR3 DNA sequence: TGTGCCAGCAGTAGAGAGACAGGGTTTTTCGCTTTCTTT. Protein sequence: CASSRETGFFAFF.

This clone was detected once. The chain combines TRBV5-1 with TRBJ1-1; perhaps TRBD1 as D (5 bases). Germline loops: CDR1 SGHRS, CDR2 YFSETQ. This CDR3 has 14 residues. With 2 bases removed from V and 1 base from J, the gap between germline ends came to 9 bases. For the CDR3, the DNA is TGCGCCAGCAGCTTCGCCAGGGCGAACACTGAAGCTTTCTTT. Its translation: CASSFARANTEAFF.

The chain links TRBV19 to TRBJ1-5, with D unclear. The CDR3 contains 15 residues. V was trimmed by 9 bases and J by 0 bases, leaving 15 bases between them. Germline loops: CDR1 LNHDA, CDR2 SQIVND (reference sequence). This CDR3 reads CASNWAPNSNQPQHF. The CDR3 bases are TGTGCCAGCAACTGGGCCCCGAATAGCAATCAGCCCCAGCATTTT.

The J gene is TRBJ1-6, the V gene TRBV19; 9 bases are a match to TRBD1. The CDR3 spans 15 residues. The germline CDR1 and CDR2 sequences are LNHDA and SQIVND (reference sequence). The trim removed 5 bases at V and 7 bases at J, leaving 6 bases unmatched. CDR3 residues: CASSRLGQGNSPLHF. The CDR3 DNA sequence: TGTGCCAGTAGTCGTCTGGGACAGGGAAATTCACCCCTCCACTTT.

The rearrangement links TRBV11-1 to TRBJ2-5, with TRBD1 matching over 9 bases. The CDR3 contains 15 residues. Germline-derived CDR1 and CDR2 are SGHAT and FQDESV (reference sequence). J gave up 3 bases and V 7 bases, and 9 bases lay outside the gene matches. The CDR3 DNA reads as TGTGCCAGCACCAACCCCCGGACAGGGGAAGAGACCCAGTACTTC. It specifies CASTNPRTGEETQYF.

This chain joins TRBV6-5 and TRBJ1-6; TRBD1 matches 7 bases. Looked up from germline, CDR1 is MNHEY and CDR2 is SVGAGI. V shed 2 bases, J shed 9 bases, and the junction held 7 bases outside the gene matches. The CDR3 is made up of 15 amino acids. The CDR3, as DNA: TGTGCCAGCAGTTACGGTCGACAGGGCGGTTCACCCCTCCACTTT. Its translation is CASSYGRQGGSPLHF.

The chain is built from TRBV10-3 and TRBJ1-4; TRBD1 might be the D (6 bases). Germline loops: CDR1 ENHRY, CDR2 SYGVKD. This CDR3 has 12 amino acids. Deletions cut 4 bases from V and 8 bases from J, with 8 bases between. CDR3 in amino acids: CAISADREKLFF. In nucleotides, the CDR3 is TGTGCCATCAGTGCAGACAGGGAAAAACTGTTTTTT.

CDR3 loop: CASSDPGLKMDIQYF. In DNA form, the CDR3 reads TGTGCCAGCAGTGACCCGGGACTAAAAATGGACATTCAGTACTTC. The rearrangement links TRBV2 to TRBJ2-4; 7 bases map to TRBD2. The V and J ends lost 3 bases and 8 bases, in that order; junction bases with no gene match: 10. Germline assignment: CDR1 SNHLY and CDR2 FYNNEI. CDR3 length equals 15 residues. Drawing the rest from reference TRBV2 and TRBJ2-4, the complete variable domain is EPEVTQTPSHQVTQMGQEVILRCVPISNHLYFYWYRQILGQKVEFLVSFYNNEISEKSEIFDDQFSVERPDGSNFTLKIRSTKLEDSAMYFCASSDPGLKMDIQYFGAGTRLSVL.

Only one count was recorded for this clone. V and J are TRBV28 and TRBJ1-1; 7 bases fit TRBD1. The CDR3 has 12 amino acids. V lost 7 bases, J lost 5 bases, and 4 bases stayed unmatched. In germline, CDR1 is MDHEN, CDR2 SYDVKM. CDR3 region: CASKVRGTEAFF. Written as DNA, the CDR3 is TGTGCCAGCAAAGTCAGGGGGACTGAAGCTTTCTTT. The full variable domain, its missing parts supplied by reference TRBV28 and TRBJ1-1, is DVKVTQSSRYLVKRTGEKVFLECVQDMDHENMFWYRQDPGLGLRLIYFSYDVKMKEKGDIPEGYSVSREKKERFSLILESASTNQTSMYLCASKVRGTEAFFGQGTRLTVV.

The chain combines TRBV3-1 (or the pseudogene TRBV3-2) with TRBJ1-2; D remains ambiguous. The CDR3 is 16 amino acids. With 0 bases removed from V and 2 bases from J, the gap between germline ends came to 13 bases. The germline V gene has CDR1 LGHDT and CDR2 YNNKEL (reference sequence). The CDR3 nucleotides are TGTGCCAGCAGCCAAGAATCGAGGTCTGGGAACTATGGCTACACCTTC. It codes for CASSQESRSGNYGYTF.

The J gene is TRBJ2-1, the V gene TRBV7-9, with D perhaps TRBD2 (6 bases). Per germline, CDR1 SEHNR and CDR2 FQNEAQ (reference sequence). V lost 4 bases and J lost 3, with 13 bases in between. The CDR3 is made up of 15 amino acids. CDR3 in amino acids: CASSSGLNHYNEQFF. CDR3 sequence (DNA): TGTGCCAGCAGCTCGGGACTTAACCACTACAATGAGCAGTTCTTC.

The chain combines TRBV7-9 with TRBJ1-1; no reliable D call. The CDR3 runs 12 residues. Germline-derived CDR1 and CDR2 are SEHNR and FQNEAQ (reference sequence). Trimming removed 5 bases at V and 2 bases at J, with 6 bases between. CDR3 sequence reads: CASSRTNTEAFF. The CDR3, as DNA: TGTGCCAGCAGCAGAACAAACACTGAAGCTTTCTTT.

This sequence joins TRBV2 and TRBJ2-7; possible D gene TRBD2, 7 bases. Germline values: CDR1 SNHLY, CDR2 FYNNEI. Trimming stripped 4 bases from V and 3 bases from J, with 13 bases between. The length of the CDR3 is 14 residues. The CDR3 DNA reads TGTGCCAGCAGTGGTGGGGGGGCCCACTACGAGCAGTACTTC. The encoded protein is CASSGGGAHYEQYF.

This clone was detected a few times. CDR3 in amino acids: CASSEAPGAAGNQPQHF. CDR3 sequence (DNA): TGTGCCAGCAGTGAAGCCCCAGGGGCGGCGGGCAATCAGCCCCAGCATTTT. This chain joins TRBV6-1 and TRBJ1-5, with D possibly matching TRBD1 (6 bases). Germline values: CDR1 MNHNS, CDR2 SASEGT. Trimming pared 0 bases from V and 2 bases from J, leaving 14 bases between. The CDR3 extends over 17 amino acids.

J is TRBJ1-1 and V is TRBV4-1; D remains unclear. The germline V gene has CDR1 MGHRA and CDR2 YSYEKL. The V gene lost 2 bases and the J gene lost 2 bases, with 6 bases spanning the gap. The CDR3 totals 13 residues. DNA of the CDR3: TGCGCCAGCAGCCAAATACTTAACACTGAAGCTTTCTTT. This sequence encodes CASSQILNTEAFF.

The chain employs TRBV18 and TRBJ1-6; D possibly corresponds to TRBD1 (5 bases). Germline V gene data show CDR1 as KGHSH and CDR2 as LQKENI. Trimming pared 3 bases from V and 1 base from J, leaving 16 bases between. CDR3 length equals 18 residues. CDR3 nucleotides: TGTGCCAGCTCACCTGAGGGGAGGGATATGTCCTATAATTCACCCCTCCACTTT. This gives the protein CASSPEGRDMSYNSPLHF.

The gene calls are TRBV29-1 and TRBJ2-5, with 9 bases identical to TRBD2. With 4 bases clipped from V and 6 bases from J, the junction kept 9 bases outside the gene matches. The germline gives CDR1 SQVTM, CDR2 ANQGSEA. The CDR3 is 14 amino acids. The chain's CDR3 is CSVGRGGGSQTQYF. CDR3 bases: TGCAGCGTTGGTCGCGGGGGGGGGAGCCAGACCCAGTACTTC.

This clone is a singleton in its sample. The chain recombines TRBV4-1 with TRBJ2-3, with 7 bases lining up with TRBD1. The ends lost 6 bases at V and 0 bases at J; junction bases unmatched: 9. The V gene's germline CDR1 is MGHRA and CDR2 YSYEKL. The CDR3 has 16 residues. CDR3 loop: CASRLGQESSTDTQYF. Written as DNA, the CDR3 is TGCGCCAGCAGGCTCGGACAGGAGTCTAGCACAGATACGCAGTATTTT.

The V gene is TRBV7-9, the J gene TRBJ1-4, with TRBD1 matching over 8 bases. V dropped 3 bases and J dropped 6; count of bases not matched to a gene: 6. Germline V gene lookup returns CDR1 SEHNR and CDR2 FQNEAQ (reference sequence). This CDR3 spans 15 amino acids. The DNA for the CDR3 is TGTGCCAGCAGCTTCCCCCAGGGGGCGGATGAAAAACTGTTTTTT. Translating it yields CASSFPQGADEKLFF. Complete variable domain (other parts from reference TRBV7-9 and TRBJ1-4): DTGVSQNPRHKITKRGQNVTFRCDPISEHNRLYWYRQTLGQGPEFLTYFQNEAQLEKSRLLSDRFSAERPKGSFSTLEIQRTEQGDSAMYLCASSFPQGADEKLFFGSGTQLSVL.

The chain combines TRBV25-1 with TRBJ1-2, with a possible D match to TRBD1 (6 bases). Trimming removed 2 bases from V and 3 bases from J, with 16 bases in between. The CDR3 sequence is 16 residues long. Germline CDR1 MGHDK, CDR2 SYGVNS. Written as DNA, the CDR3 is TGTGCCAGCAGTGAACCCAACAGGGACCGCTACTATGGCTACACCTTC. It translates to CASSEPNRDRYYGYTF.

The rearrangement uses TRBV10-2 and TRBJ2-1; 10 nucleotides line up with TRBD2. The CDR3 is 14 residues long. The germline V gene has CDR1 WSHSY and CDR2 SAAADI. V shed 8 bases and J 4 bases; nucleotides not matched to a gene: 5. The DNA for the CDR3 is TGCGCCAGCTTAGCGACTAGCGGGTACAATGAGCAGTTCTTC. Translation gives CASLATSGYNEQFF.

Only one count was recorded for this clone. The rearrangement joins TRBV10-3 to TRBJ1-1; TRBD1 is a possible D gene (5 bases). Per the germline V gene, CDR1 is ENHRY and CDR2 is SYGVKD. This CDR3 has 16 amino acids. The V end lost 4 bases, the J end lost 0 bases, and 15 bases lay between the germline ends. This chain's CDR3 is CAISGQGRGLNTEAFF. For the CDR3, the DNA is TGTGCCATCAGTGGGCAGGGAAGGGGTCTGAACACTGAAGCTTTCTTT.

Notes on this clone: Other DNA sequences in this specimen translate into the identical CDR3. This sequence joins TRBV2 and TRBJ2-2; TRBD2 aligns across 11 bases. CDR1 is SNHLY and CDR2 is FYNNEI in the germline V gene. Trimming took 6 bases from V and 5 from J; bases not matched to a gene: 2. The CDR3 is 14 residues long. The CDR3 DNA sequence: TGTGCCAGCAGGGGGACTAGCGGAACCGGGGAGCTGTTTTTT. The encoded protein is CASRGTSGTGELFF.